The present entry profiles one T cell receptor (beta chain) with its context. The antigen remains unidentified. The CDR3 is 15 amino acids. Germline assignment: CDR1 LGHDT and CDR2 YNNKEL (reference sequence). J gave up 5 bases and V 3 bases, and 6 bases lay outside the gene matches. Graves' hyperthyroidism is called stable when ophthalmopathy does not progress within 18 months. These data belong to a study of T cells in Graves' hyperthyroidism and ophthalmopathy. Using RNA transcripts as the source, TCR beta CDR3 regions were amplified. The TCR CDR3 was amplified in a first-round RT-PCR using the HTBI primer set. MiXCR, applied by TCRdb to the multiplex PCR reads, yields one record per CDR3 protein. This table has about 740,000 distinct CDR3 sequences, 11% to 15% appearing once. Study-level results: A model of 13 V-J features distinguished ophthalmopathy from stable hyperthyroidism.

V and J are TRBV3-1 and TRBJ1-5; 8 nucleotides agree with TRBD1. The clonotype originates from a woman aged 18-29 years with Graves' hyperthyroidism. Source material: blood. CDR3 sequence (DNA): TGTGCCAGCAGCCACGGACAGGGAGAGGATCAGCCCCAGCATTTT. Amino acid sequence: CASSHGQGEDQPQHF.